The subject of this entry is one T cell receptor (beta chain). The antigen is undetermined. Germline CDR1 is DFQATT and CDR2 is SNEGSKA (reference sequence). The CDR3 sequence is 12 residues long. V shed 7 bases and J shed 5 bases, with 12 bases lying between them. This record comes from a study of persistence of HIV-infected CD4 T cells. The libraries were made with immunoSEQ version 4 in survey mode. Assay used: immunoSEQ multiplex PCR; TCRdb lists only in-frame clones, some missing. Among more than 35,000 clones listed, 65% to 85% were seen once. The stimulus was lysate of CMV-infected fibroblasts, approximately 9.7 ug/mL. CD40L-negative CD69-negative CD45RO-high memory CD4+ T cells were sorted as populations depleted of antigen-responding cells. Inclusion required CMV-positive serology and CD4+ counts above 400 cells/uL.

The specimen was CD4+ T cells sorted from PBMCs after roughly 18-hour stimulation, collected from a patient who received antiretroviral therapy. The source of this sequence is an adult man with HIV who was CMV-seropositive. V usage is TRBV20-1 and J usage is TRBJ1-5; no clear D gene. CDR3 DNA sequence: TGCAGTGGGAGTGATAGTTATCAGCCCCAGCATTTT. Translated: CSGSDSYQPQHF.